The source of this TCR beta chain is a study of Ad26.COV2.S vaccination and SARS-CoV-2 variants. General study findings and limits: Total T cell responses were possibly underestimated by TCR breadth and depth analyses. Substantial breadth was reportedly displayed by spike-specific CD8+ and CD4+ T cell responses after vaccination.

Libraries were prepared by immunoSEQ multiplex PCR; TCRdb keeps only in-frame clonotypes and omits some of them. The sample yields under 550,000 clones, 80% to 95% seen once. This clone was recorded once. Its antigen is undetermined. V shed 5 bases and J shed 9 bases, with 14 bases lying between them. The CDR3 extends over 13 amino acids. Germline CDR1 is LNHDA and CDR2 is SQIVND (reference sequence). Sample treatment: approximately 18 received Ad26.COV2.S at low or high dose, single or two shots; 5 received placebo; per-sample allocation not given. Sampling was done on day 63 after the first vaccine or placebo injection. Wuhan-strain spike was delivered by a replication-incompetent Ad26 vector.

This sequence originates from a person aged 18-60 years who received the Ad26.COV2.S COVID-19 vaccine or a placebo. The J gene is TRBJ2-1, the V gene TRBV19, with D uncertain. The sequences come from peripheral blood, collected in a trial of Ad26.COV2.S vaccine versus placebo. The CDR3 here is CASSPLATGEQFF. The CDR3, as DNA: TGTGCCAGTAGTCCCTTAGCTACTGGTGAGCAGTTCTTC.